Below, 12 T cell receptor beta chains from the same sample are listed, as sequenced in a study of cytomegalovirus exposure and HLA in healthy donors. Primers included in the PCR were 60 Vbeta and 13 Jbeta primers. Profiling relied on immunoSEQ multiplex PCR, and the TCRdb table lists in-frame clones only, not all of them. The sample records tens of thousands of clones, about 73% being singletons. Sequencing was carried out using PBMCs. The receptors stem from a man aged 35-49 years in good health and CMV-seronegative.

The V call is TRBV19, the J call TRBJ2-1; D uncertain. The CDR3 is 12 amino acids. With 11 bases removed from V and 7 bases from J, the gap between germline ends came to 15 bases. Germline V lookup: CDR1 LNHDA, CDR2 SQIVND (reference sequence). In nucleotides, the CDR3 is TGTGCCTCGGGTAAACCCCCAAATGAGCAGTTCTTC. As protein: CASGKPPNEQFF.

V is TRBV5-1 and J is TRBJ2-1, with D unresolved. Per the germline V gene, CDR1 is SGHRS and CDR2 is YFSETQ. Trimming removed 0 bases from V and 0 bases from J, with 10 bases in between. The CDR3 runs 16 residues. CDR3 amino acids: CASSLGLVASYNEQFF. CDR3 coding DNA: TGCGCCAGCAGCTTGGGTCTTGTAGCCTCCTACAATGAGCAGTTCTTC.

This clone was picked up one time. This sequence joins TRBV18 and TRBJ1-5; weak D call: TRBD1 (5 bases). Germline V gene data show CDR1 as KGHSH and CDR2 as LQKENI. The CDR3 sequence is 15 residues long. V lost 3 bases, J lost 5 bases, and 14 bases lay in between. CDR3 region: CASSPTSGGDQPQHF. The CDR3 DNA reads TGTGCCAGCTCACCTACGAGTGGGGGGGATCAGCCCCAGCATTTT.

The V call is TRBV6-1, the J call TRBJ1-2; the match to TRBD1 covers 9 bases. This CDR3 comprises 14 residues. Trimming cost V 7 bases and J 5 bases; bases outside gene matches: 8. In germline, CDR1 is MNHNS, CDR2 SASEGT. The CDR3 DNA follows: TGTGCCAGCACCTACCAAGGACAGGGGTATGGCTACACCTTC. It yields the protein CASTYQGQGYGYTF.

This rearrangement joins TRBV18 to TRBJ2-3; TRBD1 aligns across 7 bases. This CDR3 spans 14 amino acids. Germline V lookup: CDR1 KGHSH, CDR2 LQKENI. J lost 6 bases, V lost 2 bases, and 5 bases had no gene match. CDR3 sequence: CASSPKTGVDTQYF. CDR3 sequence (DNA): TGTGCCAGCTCACCAAAAACAGGGGTCGATACGCAGTATTTT. The full variable domain, its missing parts supplied by reference TRBV18 and TRBJ2-3, is NAGVMQNPRHLVRRRGQEARLRCSPMKGHSHVYWYRQLPEEGLKFMVYLQKENIIDESGMPKERFSAEFPKEGPSILRIQQVVRGDSAAYFCASSPKTGVDTQYFGPGTRLTVL.

This clone was found a few times. The chain couples TRBV7-6 to TRBJ2-1; D is unclear. The V and J ends lost 1 base and 6 bases respectively, with 10 bases between them. Looked up from germline, CDR1 is SGHVS and CDR2 is FNYEAQ. The CDR3 has 14 residues. CDR3 DNA: TGTGCCAGCAGCTTAGACCTTGCGGCCAATGAGCAGTTCTTC. The encoded protein is CASSLDLAANEQFF.

V usage is TRBV9 and J usage is TRBJ2-3; 13 bases are shared with TRBD2. The V segment lost 2 bases and the J segment 2 bases; nucleotides outside the gene matches: 2. Germline V lookup: CDR1 SGDLS, CDR2 YYNGEE. The CDR3 is 16 residues long. The CDR3 is CASSVTSGRPTDTQYF. DNA of the CDR3: TGTGCCAGCAGCGTGACTAGCGGGAGGCCCACAGATACGCAGTATTTT. Full variable domain (rest looked up from reference TRBV9 and TRBJ2-3): DSGVTQTPKHLITATGQRVTLRCSPRSGDLSVYWYQQSLDQGLQFLIQYYNGEERAKGNILERFSAQQFPDLHSELNLSSLELGDSALYFCASSVTSGRPTDTQYFGPGTRLTVL.

The V gene is TRBV2, the J gene TRBJ2-1, with D possibly matching TRBD1 (6 bases). The CDR3 contains 15 residues. Germline-derived CDR1 and CDR2 are SNHLY and FYNNEI. V lost 3 bases to trimming and J lost 9 bases, with 18 bases between them. CDR3 in amino acids: CASSDMTTGSGEQFF. Here the CDR3 DNA reads TGTGCCAGCAGTGACATGACCACAGGGTCGGGTGAGCAGTTCTTC.

The rearrangement links TRBV7-2 to TRBJ2-1, with TRBD2 as a possible D gene (5 bases). V was cut by 3 bases and J by 8 bases, with 14 bases left in between. CDR3 length: 14 amino acids. Germline V gene sequence: CDR1 SGHTA, CDR2 FQGNSA. The CDR3 DNA is TGTGCCAGCAGCTTGTCTGTAGGGAGCGATGAGCAGTTCTTC. Protein: CASSLSVGSDEQFF.

V gene TRBV13 combines with J gene TRBJ2-3; unclear D gene. The V gene lost 3 bases and the J gene lost 3 bases, with 4 bases spanning the gap. From germline, CDR1 is PRHDT and CDR2 FYEKMQ (reference sequence). This CDR3 has 12 amino acids. The CDR3 region has the DNA TGTGCCAGCAGCTTCAGGACAGATACGCAGTATTTT. Its protein product is CASSFRTDTQYF.

As for this clone: The sample contains more than one DNA sequence encoding this CDR3. The rearrangement joins TRBV6-1 to TRBJ1-2; 10 nucleotides align to TRBD1. The germline V gene has CDR1 MNHNS and CDR2 SASEGT. Germline trimming cut 3 bases from V and 2 bases from J; bases unmatched to any gene: 0. This CDR3 is 14 amino acids long. The CDR3 protein is CASSEGQGNYGYTF. DNA for the CDR3: TGTGCCAGCAGTGAGGGACAGGGGAACTATGGCTACACCTTC.

This clone was seen a handful of times. The chain joins TRBV10-3 to TRBJ1-1; D gene uncertain. Trimming took off 6 bases at V and 1 base at J, with 15 bases between the two ends. In germline, CDR1 is ENHRY, CDR2 SYGVKD. The CDR3 totals 15 residues. The CDR3 region is CAIREGGGRNTEAFF. The DNA of the CDR3 is TGTGCCATCAGAGAGGGAGGAGGAAGGAACACTGAAGCTTTCTTT.